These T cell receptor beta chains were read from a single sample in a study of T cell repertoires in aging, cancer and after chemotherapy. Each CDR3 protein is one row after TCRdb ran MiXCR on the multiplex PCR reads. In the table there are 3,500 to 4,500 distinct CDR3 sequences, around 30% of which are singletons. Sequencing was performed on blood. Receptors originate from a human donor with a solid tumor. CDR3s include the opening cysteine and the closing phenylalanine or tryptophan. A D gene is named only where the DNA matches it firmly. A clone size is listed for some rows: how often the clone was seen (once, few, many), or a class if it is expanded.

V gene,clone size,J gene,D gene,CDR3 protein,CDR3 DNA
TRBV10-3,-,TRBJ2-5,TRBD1,CAISERDRVGETQYF,TGTGCCATCAGTGAGAGGGACAGGGTCGGAGAGACCCAGTACTTC
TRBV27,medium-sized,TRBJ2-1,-,CASSVDRPYNEQFF,TGTGCCAGCAGTGTTGACCGACCATACAATGAGCAGTTCTTC
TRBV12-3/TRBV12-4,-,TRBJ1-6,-,CASSLAGREASPLHF,TGTGCCAGCAGTTTAGCGGGCAGGGAGGCTTCACCCCTCCACTTT
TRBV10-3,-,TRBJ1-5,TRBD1,CAISAGQGYGQPQHF,TGTGCCATCAGTGCGGGACAGGGATACGGGCAGCCCCAGCATTTT
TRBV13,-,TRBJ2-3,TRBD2,CASSLGGLGTDTQYF,TGTGCCAGCAGCTTGGGAGGGTTGGGCACAGATACGCAGTATTTT
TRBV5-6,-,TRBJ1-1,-,CASSTGWNTEAFF,TGTGCCAGTTCCACAGGGTGGAACACTGAAGCTTTCTTT
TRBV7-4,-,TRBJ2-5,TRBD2,CASSRRGEETQYF,TGTGCTAGCAGCCGACGGGGGGAAGAGACCCAGTACTTC
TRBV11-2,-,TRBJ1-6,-,CASSPDGDSPLHF,TGTGCCAGCAGCCCGGACGGGGATTCACCCCTCCACTTT
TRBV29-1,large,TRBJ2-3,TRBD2,CSVAGGPSTDTQYF,TGCAGCGTTGCGGGGGGACCGAGCACAGATACGCAGTATTTT
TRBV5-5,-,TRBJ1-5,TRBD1,CASSLVGGDQPQHF,TGTGCCAGCAGCTTGGTAGGGGGCGATCAGCCCCAGCATTTT
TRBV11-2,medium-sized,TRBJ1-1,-,CASSPGHTNTEAFF,TGTGCCAGCAGCCCGGGACACACAAACACTGAAGCTTTCTTT
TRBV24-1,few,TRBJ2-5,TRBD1,CATSETGGTGEETQYF,TGTGCCACCAGTGAGACGGGTGGGACAGGAGAAGAGACCCAGTACTTC